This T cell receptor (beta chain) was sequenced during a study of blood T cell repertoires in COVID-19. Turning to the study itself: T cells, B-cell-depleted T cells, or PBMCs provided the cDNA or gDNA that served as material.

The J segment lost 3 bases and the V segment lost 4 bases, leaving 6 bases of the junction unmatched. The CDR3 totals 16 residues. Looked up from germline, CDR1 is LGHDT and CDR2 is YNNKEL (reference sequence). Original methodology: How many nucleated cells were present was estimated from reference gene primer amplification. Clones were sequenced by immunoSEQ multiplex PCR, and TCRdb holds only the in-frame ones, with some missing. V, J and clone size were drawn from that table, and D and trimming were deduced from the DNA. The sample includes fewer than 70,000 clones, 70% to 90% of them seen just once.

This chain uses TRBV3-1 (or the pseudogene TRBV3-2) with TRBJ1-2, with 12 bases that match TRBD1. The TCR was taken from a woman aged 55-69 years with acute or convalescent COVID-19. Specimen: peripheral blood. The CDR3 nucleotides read TGTGCCAGCAGCCCCGGGACAGGGGGCATAGACTATGGCTACACCTTC. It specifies CASSPGTGGIDYGYTF.